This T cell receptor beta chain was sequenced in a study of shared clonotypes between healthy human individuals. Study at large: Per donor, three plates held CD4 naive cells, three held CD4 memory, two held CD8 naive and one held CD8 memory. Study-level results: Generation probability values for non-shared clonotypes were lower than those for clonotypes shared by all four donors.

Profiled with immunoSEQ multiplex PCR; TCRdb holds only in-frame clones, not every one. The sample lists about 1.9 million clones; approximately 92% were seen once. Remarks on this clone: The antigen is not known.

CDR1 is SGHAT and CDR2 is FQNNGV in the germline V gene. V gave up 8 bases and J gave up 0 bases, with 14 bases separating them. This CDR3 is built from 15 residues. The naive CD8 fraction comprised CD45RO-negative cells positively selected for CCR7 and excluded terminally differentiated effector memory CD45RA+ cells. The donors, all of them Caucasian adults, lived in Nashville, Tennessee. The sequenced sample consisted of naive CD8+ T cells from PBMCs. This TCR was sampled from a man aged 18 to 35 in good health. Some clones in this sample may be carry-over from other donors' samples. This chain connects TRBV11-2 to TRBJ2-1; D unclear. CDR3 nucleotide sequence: TGTGCCAGCGATGGGGAAGATTCCTCCTACAATGAGCAGTTCTTC. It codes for CASDGEDSSYNEQFF.